These 2 T cell receptor beta chains came from one sample sequenced in a study of CD4 T cells in relation to SARS-CoV-2 and coronaviruses. Sequencing was performed with immunoSEQ multiplex PCR; in TCRdb, only in-frame clones are kept and a portion is missing. This sample has some 23,000 clones, with over 65% found just once. For these receptors, no antigen is known. Unexposed donor CD4+ T cells date from 2011-2018, before the COVID-19 pandemic. After around nine days of culture, CD4+ T cells were isolated. Sequences were obtained from CD4+ T cells from PBMCs, cultured in vitro. The receptors shown here come from a human donor in good health.

The chain joins TRBV6-5 to TRBJ2-7; 10 bases agree with TRBD1. Germline CDR1 reads MNHEY; CDR2 reads SVGAGI. V shed 4 bases and J 0 bases; nucleotides not matched to a gene: 0. The CDR3 spans 14 residues. CDR3: CASSWDRGSYEQYF. CDR3 DNA sequence: TGTGCCAGCAGTTGGGACAGGGGCTCCTACGAGCAGTACTTC.

This chain uses TRBV5-5 with TRBJ2-6; the D gene is possibly TRBD2 (6 bases). CDR3 size: 18 residues. Trimming left V 4 bases short and J 0 bases short, with 17 bases between. From germline, CDR1 is SGHKS and CDR2 YYEKEE (reference sequence). The CDR3 reads CASSPPLEGISGANVLTF. CDR3 coding DNA: TGTGCCAGCAGCCCGCCGTTGGAGGGGATCTCTGGGGCCAACGTCCTGACTTTC. The variable domain in full, completed from reference TRBV5-5 and TRBJ2-6, reads DAGVTQSPTHLIKTRGQQVTLRCSPISGHKSVSWYQQVLGQGPQFIFQYYEKEERGRGNFPDRFSARQFPNYSSELNVNALLLGDSALYLCASSPPLEGISGANVLTFGAGSRLTVL.